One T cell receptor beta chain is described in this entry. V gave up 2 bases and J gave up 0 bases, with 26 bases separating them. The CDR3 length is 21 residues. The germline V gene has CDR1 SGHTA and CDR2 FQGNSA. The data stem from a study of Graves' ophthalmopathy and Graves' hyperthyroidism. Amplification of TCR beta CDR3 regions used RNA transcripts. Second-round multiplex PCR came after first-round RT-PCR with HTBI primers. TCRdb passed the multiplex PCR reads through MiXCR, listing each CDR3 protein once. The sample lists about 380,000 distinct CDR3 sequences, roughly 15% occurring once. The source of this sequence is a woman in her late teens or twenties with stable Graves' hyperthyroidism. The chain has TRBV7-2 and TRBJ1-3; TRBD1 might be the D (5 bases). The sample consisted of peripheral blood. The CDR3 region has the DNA TGTGCCAGCAGCTTATTCCCTAGTTACCTTAAGAACGACAGCTCTGGAAACACCATATATTTT. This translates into CASSLFPSYLKNDSSGNTIYF.